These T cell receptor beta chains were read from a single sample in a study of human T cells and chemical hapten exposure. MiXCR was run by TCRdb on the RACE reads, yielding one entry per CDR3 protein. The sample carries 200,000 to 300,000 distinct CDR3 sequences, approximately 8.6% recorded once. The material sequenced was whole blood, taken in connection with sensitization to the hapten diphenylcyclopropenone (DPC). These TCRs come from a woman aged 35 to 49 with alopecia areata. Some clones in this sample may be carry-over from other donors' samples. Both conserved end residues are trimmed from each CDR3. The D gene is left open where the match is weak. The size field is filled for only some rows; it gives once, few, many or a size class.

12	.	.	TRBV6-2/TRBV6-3	ASSPRRAEETQY
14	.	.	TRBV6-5	ASSYAQGTGQETQY
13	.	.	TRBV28	ASSSPSSGANVLT
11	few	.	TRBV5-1	ASSLGDIGEQF
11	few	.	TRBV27	ASRAGSDEKLF
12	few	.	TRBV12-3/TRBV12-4	ASSLVGWNTEAF
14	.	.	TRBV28	ASSLPLGRGTGELF
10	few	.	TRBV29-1	SAVDWAETQY
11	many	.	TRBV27	ASRASMGRPLH
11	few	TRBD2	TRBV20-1	SASGRTGRTWF